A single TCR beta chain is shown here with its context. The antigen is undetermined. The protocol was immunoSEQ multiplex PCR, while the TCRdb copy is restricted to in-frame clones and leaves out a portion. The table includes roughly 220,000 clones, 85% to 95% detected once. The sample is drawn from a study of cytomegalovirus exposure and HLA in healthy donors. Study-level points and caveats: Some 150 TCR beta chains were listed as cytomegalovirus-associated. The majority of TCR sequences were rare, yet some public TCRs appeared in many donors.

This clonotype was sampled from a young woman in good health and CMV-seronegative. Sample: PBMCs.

Written as DNA, the CDR3 is TGTGCCAGCAGTACCAGGGGGCTGGAGACCCAGTACTTC. This sequence encodes CASSTRGLETQYF. The chain employs TRBV6-6 and TRBJ2-5; TRBD1 agrees at 8 bases. V shed 5 bases and J 5 bases; nucleotides not matched to a gene: 4. The germline V gene encodes CDR1 MNHNY and CDR2 SVGAGI (reference sequence). CDR3 length equals 13 residues.